This TCR beta chain derives from a study of CD8+ T cells in alopecia areata. As for the study in general: Treated patients took oral tofacitinib at 5 to 10 mg twice daily.

Treatment meaning: oral pan-JAK inhibitor, 5-10 mg twice daily. It was from alopecia areata patients that lesional scalp punch biopsies and peripheral blood were collected. The sequencing template was cDNA reverse transcribed from extracted RNA. Assay used: immunoSEQ multiplex PCR; TCRdb lists only in-frame clones, some missing. The sample holds some 180,000 clones, 40% to 55% seen once. This sequence was found in a human donor with alopecia areata. Source: CD8+ T cells sorted from blood, taken at approximately week 51, from a patient treated with tofacitinib.

The CDR3: CAWSPFSNQPQHF. CDR3 DNA: TGTGCCTGGAGCCCCTTTAGCAATCAGCCCCAGCATTTT. This chain connects TRBV30 to TRBJ1-5; no definite D call. Germline lookup yields CDR1 GTSNPN and CDR2 SVGIG (reference sequence). This CDR3 contains 13 residues. V lost 3 bases, J lost 0 bases, and 6 bases lay in between.